A single sample is the source of the 4 T cell receptor beta chains below, sequenced in a study of blood T cell repertoires in COVID-19. Libraries were prepared by immunoSEQ multiplex PCR; TCRdb keeps only in-frame clonotypes and omits some of them. The data show 200,000 to 250,000 clones, roughly 80% seen once. Sequencing was carried out using peripheral blood. These receptors all come from a woman aged 60-75 years with active or convalescent COVID-19.

V and J are TRBV6-5 and TRBJ2-3; a weak D match, TRBD1 (5 bases). The V gene's germline CDR1 is MNHEY and CDR2 SVGAGI. Trimming cost V 0 bases and J 8 bases, with 9 bases left between them. The CDR3 is made up of 13 amino acids. The chain's CDR3 is CASSYSRGRTQYF. The CDR3 bases are TGTGCCAGCAGTTACTCAAGGGGTCGTACGCAGTATTTT.

The rearrangement joins TRBV12-3 or TRBV12-4 to TRBJ1-2; 7 nucleotides match TRBD1. The CDR3 contains 12 residues. Germline trimming cut 5 bases from V and 6 bases from J; bases unmatched to any gene: 3. The CDR3 coding sequence is TGTGCCAGCAGTGGGACAGAGAATGGCTACACCTTC. Its protein product is CASSGTENGYTF.

The table lists this clone with a count of one. The V and J genes are TRBV5-1 and TRBJ2-1; possibly TRBD2 for D (5 bases). The length of the CDR3 is 16 residues. CDR1 SGHRS and CDR2 YFSETQ come from the germline V gene. The V end lost 4 bases, the J end lost 1 base, and 15 bases lay between the germline ends. For the CDR3, the DNA is TGCGCCAGCAGCCCCACCCCCCGGGGATCCTACAATGAGCAGTTCTTC. Translating gives CASSPTPRGSYNEQFF.

V usage is TRBV25-1 and J usage is TRBJ1-1, with D unclear. From germline, CDR1 is MGHDK and CDR2 SYGVNS. Trimming pared 2 bases from V and 3 bases from J, leaving 7 bases between. The length of the CDR3 is 13 residues. The CDR3 loop reads CASSERRDTEAFF. Here the CDR3 DNA reads TGTGCCAGCAGTGAACGCCGGGACACTGAAGCTTTCTTT.